The 15 T cell receptor beta chains below were found in one sample sequenced in a study of cytomegalovirus exposure and HLA in healthy donors. The PCR used 60 Vbeta and 13 Jbeta primers. The table came from immunoSEQ multiplex PCR; TCRdb's copy has only in-frame clones and leaves some out. The sample has around 140,000 clones; 75% to 90% are singletons. The sample taken for sequencing was PBMCs. These TCRs come from a man in his forties in good health and CMV-seronegative.

This clone was detected only a few times. The chain uses TRBV2 and TRBJ1-1; D may be TRBD1 (5 bases). Deletions cut 1 base from V and 5 bases from J, with 8 bases between. Germline V CDR1 and CDR2: SNHLY, FYNNEI. The CDR3 is 13 amino acids. The CDR3 sequence is CASSEEGETEAFF. In DNA, the CDR3 is TGTGCCAGCAGTGAAGAAGGGGAAACTGAAGCTTTCTTT.

The rearrangement uses TRBV5-6 and TRBJ1-1; weak D call: TRBD1 (6 bases). V lost 0 bases to trimming and J lost 11 bases, with 14 bases between them. Germline CDR1 and CDR2: SGHDT and YYEEEE. The CDR3 totals 13 residues. CDR3 loop: CASSLASGVGAFF. DNA of the CDR3: TGTGCCAGCAGCTTGGCCTCAGGGGTAGGGGCTTTCTTT.

This clone was observed a single time. The chain couples TRBV15 to TRBJ1-5, with D possibly being TRBD1 (5 bases). The V and J ends lost 5 bases and 3 bases respectively, with 14 bases between them. The CDR3 is 15 amino acids. CDR1 and CDR2 (germline): LNHNV, YYDKDF (reference sequence). In nucleotides, the CDR3 is TGTGCCACCAGCGAACCGCCAGGGAACAATCAGCCCCAGCATTTT. This encodes CATSEPPGNNQPQHF.

The chain has TRBV27 and TRBJ2-1, with 9 bases identical to TRBD2. From germline, CDR1 is MNHEY and CDR2 SMNVEV (reference sequence). V gave up 6 bases and J gave up 3 bases; unmatched junction bases: 6. This CDR3 is 15 amino acids long. In nucleotides, the CDR3 is TGTGCCAGCAGCCCCGGGACTAGCTTCTACAATGAGCAGTTCTTC. Protein product: CASSPGTSFYNEQFF.

This chain uses TRBV19 with TRBJ2-2; TRBD2 might be the D (5 bases). Per germline, CDR1 LNHDA and CDR2 SQIVND (reference sequence). V dropped 0 bases and J dropped 2 bases, with 13 bases sitting between them. This CDR3 comprises 17 residues. The CDR3 nucleotides are TGTGCCAGTAGTATAGAAGCCAGAGGGTCAAACACCGGGGAGCTGTTTTTT. Translating it yields CASSIEARGSNTGELFF. Complete variable domain (other parts from reference TRBV19 and TRBJ2-2): DGGITQSPKYLFRKEGQNVTLSCEQNLNHDAMYWYRQDPGQGLRLIYYSQIVNDFQKGDIAEGYSVSREKKESFPLTVTSAQKNPTAFYLCASSIEARGSNTGELFFGEGSRLTVL.

The chain couples TRBV4-1 to TRBJ2-5; tentatively, D is TRBD1 (6 bases). V gave up 1 base and J gave up 5 bases, with 17 bases separating them. The CDR3 covers 16 residues. Germline CDR1 reads MGHRA; CDR2 reads YSYEKL. The CDR3 nucleotides read TGCGCCAGCAGCCAAGGAGGGGCAGTAAGGGGGGAGACCCAGTACTTC. Translating it yields CASSQGGAVRGETQYF.

The J gene is TRBJ1-3, the V gene TRBV4-1; D uncertain. CDR1 is MGHRA, CDR2 YSYEKL, per germline. The ends were cut back, 4 bases at V and 0 bases at J, with 19 bases in the middle. The CDR3 loop spans 18 amino acids. The CDR3 reads CASSPWAGSPSSGNTIYF. The DNA of the CDR3 is TGCGCCAGCAGCCCCTGGGCAGGTTCACCAAGCTCTGGAAACACCATATATTTT.

The rearrangement uses TRBV7-9 and TRBJ1-5; no reliable D call. The germline V gene has CDR1 SEHNR and CDR2 FQNEAQ (reference sequence). The V and J ends lost 0 bases and 2 bases respectively, with 8 bases between them. CDR3 length equals 15 residues. CDR3 protein: CASSLAAGGNQPQHF. The DNA of the CDR3 is TGTGCCAGCAGCTTAGCGGCCGGGGGCAATCAGCCCCAGCATTTT.

The V call is TRBV6-1, the J call TRBJ2-5, with TRBD2 identical over 14 bases. Germline CDR1 reads MNHNS; CDR2 reads SASEGT. The CDR3 runs to 19 residues. Germline trimming cut 4 bases from V and 2 bases from J; bases unmatched to any gene: 12. CDR3 sequence: CASSALNLGLAGAQETQYF. The CDR3 region has the DNA TGTGCCAGCAGTGCCCTAAACTTGGGACTAGCGGGAGCACAAGAGACCCAGTACTTC.

This chain joins TRBV27 and TRBJ2-5; D remains unclear. Gene TRBJ2-7 matches the end of the DNA better, so the J call may be wrong. Looked up from germline, CDR1 is MNHEY and CDR2 is SMNVEV (reference sequence). This CDR3 is built from 14 residues. CDR3 coding DNA: TGTGCCAGCAGTTTAAGTGACACATCCTACGAGCAGTACTTC. It yields the protein CASSLSDTSYEQYF.

The chain employs TRBV4-2 and TRBJ1-3; D is possibly TRBD1 (6 bases). The germline gives CDR1 LGHNA, CDR2 YNFKEQ. Trimming removed 8 bases at V and 2 bases at J, with 16 bases between. CDR3 length equals 15 residues. Written as DNA, the CDR3 is TGTGCCAGCGGTCCGGGTGAGGGGGCTGGAAACACCATATATTTT. It encodes CASGPGEGAGNTIYF.

This clone was observed a single time. J is TRBJ1-2 and V is TRBV10-3; 8 bases are shared with TRBD1. The germline V gene has CDR1 ENHRY and CDR2 SYGVKD. The V segment lost 7 bases and the J segment 2 bases; nucleotides outside the gene matches: 6. CDR3 length: 14 residues. CDR3 nucleotides: TGTGCCATCACTCCCGGGACAGGCAACTATGGCTACACCTTC. Its protein is CAITPGTGNYGYTF.

Concerning this clone: The junction departs from germline at one end; a sequencing error may be responsible. This chain links TRBV7-7 with TRBJ2-1, with 7 bases fitting TRBD2. The CDR3 is 15 amino acids. Per germline, CDR1 SSHAT and CDR2 FNYEAQ (reference sequence). The CDR3 loop is CASSLVGGTLNEQFF. CDR3 nucleotide sequence: TGTGCTAGCAGCTTAGTGGGGGGGACTTTGAATGAGCAGTTCTTC.

In the case of this clone: One junction end does not reproduce the germline sequence, and a read error may be involved. V is TRBV7-9 and J is TRBJ2-2; D may be TRBD1 (5 bases). In germline, CDR1 is SEHNR, CDR2 FQNEAQ (reference sequence). This CDR3 region has 13 residues. CDR3 loop: CSSSPDIPGELFF. As DNA, the CDR3 is TGTTCCAGCAGTCCGGACATCCCCGGGGAGCTGTTTTTT.

The chain is built from TRBV28 and TRBJ2-7, with TRBD1 identical over 9 bases. Germline CDR1 and CDR2: MDHEN and SYDVKM. The CDR3 is 15 residues long. V gave up 4 bases and J gave up 2 bases; unmatched junction bases: 6. Here the CDR3 reads CASSSQRTGAYEQYF. The CDR3 DNA is TGTGCCAGCAGTTCTCAGAGGACAGGGGCCTACGAGCAGTACTTC.